These 8 T cell receptor beta chains were all obtained from the same sample, sequenced in a study of CD8+CD57+ T cells in acquired aplastic anemia. Before being chosen for sequencing, patients had shown CD8+CD57+ cell expansion by flow cytometry. For CDR3 and TCR beta VDJ profiling, genomic DNA was the template used. MiXCR was run by TCRdb on the reads, yielding one entry per CDR3 protein. The sample contains 89,000 or so distinct CDR3 sequences, about 67% of which appear only once. Sequencing input: sorted CD4+, CD8+, or CD8+CD57+ T cells (not recorded which) from PBMCs. These receptors came from a human donor with aplastic anemia.

The chain couples TRBV20-1 to TRBJ1-1; D might be TRBD1 (6 bases). The CDR3 totals 14 residues. V was cut by 2 bases and J by 1 base, with 11 bases left in between. The germline CDR1 and CDR2 sequences are DFQATT and SNEGSKA (reference sequence). The CDR3 is CSARLGHRNTEAFF. The CDR3 bases are TGCAGTGCTAGACTGGGACACAGGAACACTGAAGCTTTCTTT.

The V gene is TRBV24-1, the J gene TRBJ2-7, with D possibly TRBD2 on 6 matching bases. V dropped 0 bases and J dropped 12 bases, with 8 bases sitting between them. Germline CDR1 and CDR2: KGHDR and SFDVKD. The CDR3 spans 11 residues. The DNA for the CDR3 is TGTGCCACCAGTGATTTGGCGGGAAGGTACTTC. This codes for CATSDLAGRYF.

This clonotype was observed a few times. V gene TRBV2 combines with J gene TRBJ2-1; 10 bases align to TRBD2. The CDR3 extends over 14 amino acids. Trimming removed 4 bases from V and 3 bases from J; junction bases left unmatched: 0. Per germline, CDR1 SNHLY and CDR2 FYNNEI. CDR3 in DNA: TGTGCCAGCAGTGGGACTAGCGGCTACAATGAGCAGTTCTTC. Its protein is CASSGTSGYNEQFF.

The chain recombines TRBV10-3 with TRBJ1-1, with 7 bases identical to TRBD1. The trim removed 7 bases at V and 1 base at J, leaving 6 bases unmatched. This CDR3 spans 14 amino acids. Germline V gene sequence: CDR1 ENHRY, CDR2 SYGVKD. CDR3 region: CAIMERTGNTEAFF. The CDR3 DNA is TGTGCCATCATGGAAAGGACAGGGAACACTGAAGCTTTCTTT.

The V gene is TRBV7-3, the J gene TRBJ1-1; 8 bases agree with TRBD1. Trimming removed 5 bases from V and 3 bases from J; junction bases left unmatched: 2. The germline V gene encodes CDR1 SGHTA and CDR2 FQGTGA. This CDR3 comprises 13 residues. The CDR3 protein is CASSQDRDTEAFF. CDR3 nucleotide sequence: TGTGCCAGCAGCCAGGACAGGGACACTGAAGCTTTCTTT.

This sequence joins TRBV6-5 and TRBJ1-1; D is possibly TRBD1 (5 bases). V shed 3 bases and J shed 5 bases, with 13 bases lying between them. Germline V gives CDR1 MNHEY, CDR2 SVGAGI. The CDR3 spans 14 residues. The CDR3 spells CASSYLREGTEAFF. In nucleotides, the CDR3 is TGTGCCAGCAGTTATTTGAGGGAGGGGACTGAAGCTTTCTTT.

On this clonotype: Germline is not matched at one junction end, which may reflect a read error. J is TRBJ2-7 and V is TRBV11-2; 7 bases are shared with TRBD2. Germline-derived CDR1 and CDR2 are SGHAT and FQNNGV. The CDR3 has 14 residues. As DNA, the CDR3 is TGTGCCGGCAGCTTAGAACCTAGCGGACACGAGCAGTACTTC. This sequence encodes CAGSLEPSGHEQYF.

The chain combines TRBV9 with TRBJ1-6, with D perhaps matching TRBD1 (6 bases). The CDR3 length is 14 residues. Germline V gives CDR1 SGDLS, CDR2 YYNGEE. V was trimmed by 0 bases and J by 7 bases, leaving 8 bases between them. CDR3 protein: CASSVATGNSPLHF. The CDR3 coding sequence is TGTGCCAGCAGCGTAGCTACAGGGAATTCACCCCTCCACTTT.